The source of this T cell receptor (beta chain) is a study of blood T cell repertoires in COVID-19 (dated by TCRdb to the early 2020s). About the investigation overall: Samples from collaborators originated in the United States, Italy and Spain and spanned both the acute and convalescent phases of COVID-19. The material from the prospective study consisted of cDNA or gDNA derived from T cells, B-cell-depleted T cells, or PBMCs. The dataset comprised deeply sampled blood TCRbeta repertoires from subjects exposed to, actively infected with, or recovered from COVID-19. A freely available public database, intended as a resource for researchers studying the immune response to SARS-CoV-2, is where the repertoires were released. The samples were drawn from two sources: the first 160 participants of the ongoing ImmuneRACE study, and 950 to 1,500 subjects contributed by 6 global collaborators. A de-identified subject ID, COVID-19 status, age in years and sex were almost always included in the sample metadata. Where available, HLA class I and class II types were taken from metadata supplied by the sample provider and were not determined by assay-based typing. General study outcomes and caveats: The amount of clinical and demographic metadata varied by source and participant and was provided uncurated.

TCRbeta CDR3 regions were amplified from genomic DNA by means of the immunoSEQ Assay, a bias-controlled multiplex PCR. On the authors' methods: Within the assay, amplification of reference gene primers was used to estimate how many nucleated cells each sample contained. To quantify the absolute abundance of each unique TCRbeta CDR3 rearrangement, sequence reads were collapsed and filtered. Productive Simpson clonality was computed per sample as the square root of Simpson's diversity index over productive rearrangements. In its TCRdb copy, this immuneACCESS table keeps in-frame sequences only and misses some clones. Where compared with another copy, unresolved V genes explain less than half of these, and the others have no known cause. From that table come the V and J calls and clone size; the DNA was used to work out D and trimming. In this sample the table shows roughly 160,000 clones, roughly nine tenths of which occur a single time. About 6.5% of the sample goes to the ten largest clones.

CDR1 and CDR2, per the germline V gene, are MNHEY and SVGEGT. At the junction V is shortened by 6 bases and J by 6 bases; bases outside the gene matches: 6. The CDR3 goes from the cysteine to the phenylalanine over 14 residues. Only CDR3 DNA is held: 42 bases, read in frame from base 1. Participants in the prospective study were aged roughly 18 to 89 years, lived in 20 to 25 United States geographic areas, and enrolled through a virtual design. In the prospective study, participants were assigned to cohorts based on the clinical history participants reported in a screening survey and a study questionnaire. For ImmuneRACE Cohort 3, a participant was defined as recovered based on two consecutive negative NP/OP PCR tests, clearance by a healthcare professional, or resolution of symptoms. In the prospective study, mobile phlebotomists collected whole blood, serum and a nasopharyngeal or oropharyngeal swab from each participant. Prospective study participants could optionally give additional blood draws and questionnaires over a 2-month period. Before DNA extraction, prospective study blood samples were shipped either frozen or at room temperature.

Regarding this clone: Its antigen has not been determined. It has no much larger one-base neighbor in the sample; base qualities were not kept.

The material sequenced was PBMCs or T cells enriched from blood (not recorded which). The V and J genes are TRBV6-2 or TRBV6-3 and TRBJ2-1; the central 9 bases match TRBD1. This TCR came from a woman aged 50 to 60 who had recovered from COVID-19. The sequenced DNA is TGTGCCAGCAGCCGGGACAGGGTATCCAATGAGCAGTTCTTC. It specifies CASSRDRVSNEQFF.